The sequence of this T cell receptor beta chain was determined in a study of T cells after yellow fever vaccination. Researchers made TCR cDNA using 5'RACE template switching, and this step added a universal primer site and UMIs. A single record per CDR3 protein comes from TCRdb applying MiXCR to the 5' RACE reads. The sample has around 88,000 distinct CDR3 sequences, more than 10% seen once. The V and J ends lost 3 bases and 2 bases respectively, with 8 bases between them. The CDR3 length is 12 residues. Germline V lookup: CDR1 DFQATT, CDR2 SNEGSKA (reference sequence). There are a few counts of this clonotype.

The chain carries TRBV20-1 and TRBJ2-7; D call uncertain. This specimen consisted of CD8+ T cells not binding an NS4B(214-222) dextramer, sorted from PBMCs, obtained roughly 20 days after the first yellow fever vaccination. This clonotype was sampled from a man aged 18 to 29 who received the YFV17D yellow fever vaccine. CDR3 in amino acids: CSARDRTYEQYF. CDR3 DNA sequence: TGCAGTGCTAGGGATAGGACCTACGAGCAGTACTTC.